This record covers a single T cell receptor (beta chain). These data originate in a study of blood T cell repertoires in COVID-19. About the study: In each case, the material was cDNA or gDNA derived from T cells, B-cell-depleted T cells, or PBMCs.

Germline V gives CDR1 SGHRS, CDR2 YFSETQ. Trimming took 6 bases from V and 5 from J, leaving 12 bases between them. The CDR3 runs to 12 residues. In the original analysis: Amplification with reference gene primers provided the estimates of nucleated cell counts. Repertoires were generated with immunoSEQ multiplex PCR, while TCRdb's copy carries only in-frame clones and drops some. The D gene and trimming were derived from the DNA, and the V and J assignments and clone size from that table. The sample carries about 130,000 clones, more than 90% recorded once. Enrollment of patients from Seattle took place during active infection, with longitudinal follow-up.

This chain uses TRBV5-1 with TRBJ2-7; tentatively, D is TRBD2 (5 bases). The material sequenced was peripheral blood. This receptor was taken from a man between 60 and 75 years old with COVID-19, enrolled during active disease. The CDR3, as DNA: TGCGCCAGCACCCAATCGGGGAACGAGCAGTACTTC. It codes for CASTQSGNEQYF.